This section outlines one TCR beta chain sequence together with its context. Its antigen specificity is not known. Base qualities are missing; no much larger clone stands one base away. This sample stems from a study of control samples from healthy donors and cancer patients (TCRdb year 2020). The protocol used for the library was the immunoSEQ multiplex PCR assay. The table was pulled from immuneACCESS by TCRdb, which kept in-frame rearrangements only. Such tables lose some clones; where checked, under half of the loss comes from unresolved V genes, and the rest has no known cause. Here the sample has about 150,000 clones; 94% occur a single time. The ten largest clones take up more than 8% of the sample. The germline V gene provides CDR1 SGDLS and CDR2 YYNGEE. Spanning cysteine to phenylalanine, the CDR3 consists of 15 amino acids. Of the read, only the CDR3 DNA is kept; its 45 bases are in frame from base 1. V and J lose 0 bases and 7 bases, and a span of 11 bases separates them.

This clonotype was obtained from a woman between 40 and 50 years old in good health. The rearranged chain carries TRBV9 and TRBJ1-6, with the D gene not confidently named. The sample taken for sequencing was blood. Here the CDR3 is given as CASSVEGLQNSPLHF. The nucleotide sequence is given as TGTGCCAGCAGCGTAGAGGGTTTACAGAATTCACCCCTCCACTTT.